These 24 T cell receptor beta chains came from one sample sequenced in a study of sequential checkpoint blockade in melanoma. The sample's treatment: randomized to nivolumab then ipilimumab (arm A) or the reverse (arm B). Only in-frame clones appear in the TCRdb table, and some are missing; sequencing was by immunoSEQ multiplex PCR. The sample includes 1,400 to 1,500 clones, 20% to 25% of them seen just once. The sequencing used tumor tissue (inferred from file names), collected from a patient given nivolumab and ipilimumab in sequence. These TCRs come from a human donor with melanoma.

A few counts support this clone. The chain recombines TRBV4-1 with TRBJ2-1; TRBD2 aligns across 7 bases. The CDR3 length is 16 residues. Trimming took 4 bases from V and 4 from J; bases not matched to a gene: 10. From germline, CDR1 is MGHRA and CDR2 YSYEKL. Written as DNA, the CDR3 is TGCGCCAGCAGCCCAGGACTAGGTCTCTATTACAATGAGCAGTTCTTC. This gives the protein CASSPGLGLYYNEQFF.

V usage is TRBV11-3 and J usage is TRBJ1-5; a weak D match, TRBD1 (5 bases). The CDR3 is made up of 15 amino acids. V lost 3 bases and J lost 0, with 9 bases in between. CDR1 is SGHNT and CDR2 is YENEEA in the germline V gene. CDR3 coding DNA: TGTGCCAGCAGCTTCTCGGGGGTTAGCAATCAGCCCCAGCATTTT. Amino acid sequence: CASSFSGVSNQPQHF.

This clone ranks as medium-sized. The chain recombines TRBV9 with TRBJ1-1; D is unresolved. Germline V gene lookup returns CDR1 SGDLS and CDR2 YYNGEE. Trimming pared 4 bases from V and 6 bases from J, leaving 19 bases between. The CDR3 length is 15 residues. The CDR3 here is CASSPDGSRAAEAFF. The DNA of the CDR3 is TGTGCCAGCAGCCCAGATGGGTCGAGGGCAGCTGAAGCTTTCTTT.

The chain carries TRBV19 and TRBJ2-7; the D is unclear. Germline V CDR1 and CDR2: LNHDA, SQIVND (reference sequence). With 7 bases removed from V and 5 bases from J, the gap between germline ends came to 12 bases. The CDR3 spans 12 residues. The CDR3 loop reads CASKDVGNEQYF. CDR3 sequence (DNA): TGTGCCAGTAAGGACGTTGGTAACGAGCAGTACTTC.

This clone appeared a few times. The chain is built from TRBV6-8 and TRBJ2-7; 9 bases line up with TRBD1. CDR1 is MNHGY, CDR2 SAAAGT, per germline. V was clipped by 6 bases and J by 7 bases; unmatched bases: 7. The length of the CDR3 is 13 residues. The CDR3 region has the DNA TGTGCCAGCAGGGACAGGGGAATGGGGGAGCAGTACTTC. Translating it yields CASRDRGMGEQYF.

This clone has more than one count but fewer than ten. The rearrangement joins TRBV6-8 to TRBJ2-3; a possible D gene is TRBD2 (6 bases). Trimming took 0 bases from V and 0 from J, leaving 13 bases between them. Germline-derived CDR1 and CDR2 are MNHGY and SAAAGT. This CDR3 has 17 residues. The CDR3: CASSYSGGGWSTDTQYF. CDR3 coding DNA: TGTGCCAGCAGTTACTCGGGGGGAGGATGGAGCACAGATACGCAGTATTTT.

This clone is large within its sample. The V and J genes are TRBV9 and TRBJ2-2; D gene ambiguous. CDR1 SGDLS and CDR2 YYNGEE come from the germline V gene. V was cut by 6 bases and J by 1 base, with 7 bases left in between. The CDR3 runs 13 residues. CDR3 sequence (DNA): TGTGCCAGCAAGAGAGGGAACACCGGGGAGCTGTTTTTT. Protein: CASKRGNTGELFF.

The chain carries TRBV6-8 and TRBJ2-5; D not resolved. Trimming took 7 bases from V and 4 from J, leaving 13 bases between them. Germline V gene data show CDR1 as MNHGY and CDR2 as SAAAGT. This CDR3 is built from 13 residues. CDR3 sequence (DNA): TGTGCCAGCAACCCCGGGTTCGGAGAGACCCAGTACTTC. Translation gives CASNPGFGETQYF.

The chain combines TRBV19 with TRBJ2-6; TRBD1 aligns across 11 bases. After removal of 6 bases from V and 2 bases from J, the junction contained 3 bases not matched to a gene. Germline CDR1 LNHDA, CDR2 SQIVND (reference sequence). This CDR3 is built from 16 residues. CDR3 protein: CASSRDRGTGANVLTF. The CDR3 DNA is TGTGCCAGTAGCCGGGACAGGGGGACTGGGGCCAACGTCCTGACTTTC.

The genes are TRBV9 and TRBJ1-2, with 9 bases matching TRBD1. The V and J ends lost 3 bases and 1 base, in that order; junction bases with no gene match: 4. The CDR3 has 15 residues. Germline V gives CDR1 SGDLS, CDR2 YYNGEE. CDR3 amino acids: CASSGDRGNNYGYTF. CDR3 DNA: TGTGCCAGCAGCGGTGACAGGGGGAATAACTATGGCTACACCTTC.

This clone is judged medium-sized. The junction differs from germline at one of its ends, possibly a read error. The chain uses TRBV11-3 and TRBJ1-1, with no clear D. This CDR3 contains 16 residues. The germline V gene encodes CDR1 SGHNT and CDR2 YENEEA. DNA of the CDR3: TGTGCCAGCAACTTAAGGCGGACTGGAGCGCGGACTGAAGCTTTCTTT. Translated: CASNLRRTGARTEAFF.

By share, this clone ranks as medium-sized. This chain links TRBV4-1 with TRBJ2-3; D gene unclear. The V and J ends lost 0 bases and 4 bases respectively, with 11 bases between them. The germline gives CDR1 MGHRA, CDR2 YSYEKL. This CDR3 has 15 amino acids. The CDR3 region is CASSQDIGSSDTQYF. The CDR3 coding sequence is TGCGCCAGCAGCCAAGACATAGGTAGCTCAGATACGCAGTATTTT.

The rearrangement links TRBV19 to TRBJ2-2; possible D gene TRBD1, 6 bases. V was shortened by 5 bases and J by 3 bases, with 10 bases between the two germline ends. The CDR3 has 14 residues. Per the germline V gene, CDR1 is LNHDA and CDR2 is SQIVND (reference sequence). CDR3 sequence reads: CASSVHRDTGELFF. DNA of the CDR3: TGTGCCAGTAGTGTCCACAGGGACACCGGGGAGCTGTTTTTT.

By its share, this clone is medium-sized (0.01 to 0.1%). The rearrangement links TRBV11-3 to TRBJ2-2; 9 bases match TRBD1. V shed 2 bases and J 7 bases; nucleotides not matched to a gene: 5. Germline CDR1 SGHNT, CDR2 YENEEA. The CDR3 spans 15 residues. The CDR3 DNA sequence: TGTGCCAGCAGCTTATTACAGGGGGCTAGCGGGGAGCTGTTTTTT. Its protein product is CASSLLQGASGELFF.

This clone counts as medium-sized (0.01 to 0.1%). CDR3: CASSLELGFSMYEQYF. The CDR3 coding sequence is TGTGCCAGCAGCTTGGAATTGGGTTTTAGTATGTACGAGCAGTACTTC. The chain uses TRBV11-3 and TRBJ2-7, with D uncertain. Germline CDR1 is SGHNT and CDR2 is YENEEA. CDR3 length equals 16 residues. V lost 3 bases and J lost 4, with 19 bases in between.

The chain is built from TRBV5-1 and TRBJ2-7; 8 bases map to TRBD2. Trimming removed 0 bases from V and 5 bases from J; junction bases left unmatched: 4. This CDR3 comprises 14 residues. CDR1 and CDR2 from the germline V gene are SGHRS and YFSETQ. In DNA form, the CDR3 reads TGCGCCAGCAGCTTGGCTTCGGGAGGGGACGAGCAGTACTTC. Translation: CASSLASGGDEQYF.

There are a few counts of this clone. J is TRBJ2-3 and V is TRBV14; TRBD1 or TRBD2 may be the D gene (5 bases each). Trimming shortened V by 0 bases and J by 1 base, and 14 bases separated the two germline ends. CDR3 length equals 17 residues. Germline CDR1 SGHDN, CDR2 FVKESK. CDR3 amino acids: CASSQDNEGPGTDTQYF. CDR3 bases: TGTGCCAGCAGCCAAGATAACGAGGGACCCGGCACAGATACGCAGTATTTT.

This rearrangement joins TRBV28 to TRBJ2-2; 11 nucleotides line up with TRBD2. The CDR3 contains 19 residues. Germline values: CDR1 MDHEN, CDR2 SYDVKM. The V segment lost 8 bases and the J segment 0 bases; nucleotides outside the gene matches: 14. The CDR3 DNA follows: TGTGCCAGCCGCCCCTGGCTTAGCGGGAGGGCCGCGAACACCGGGGAGCTGTTTTTT. Its protein is CASRPWLSGRAANTGELFF.

The chain links TRBV11-3 to TRBJ2-7; 11 positions match TRBD2. The junction had 9 bases not matched to a gene; V was cut back by 3 bases and J by 8 bases. CDR3 length: 15 residues. CDR1 and CDR2 from the germline V gene are SGHNT and YENEEA. CDR3 in DNA: TGTGCCAGCAGCTTGCTAGCGGGAGGCGGCGACAAGCAGTACTTC. This sequence encodes CASSLLAGGGDKQYF.

The chain couples TRBV25-1 to TRBJ1-1; TRBD1 is a possible D gene (5 bases). This CDR3 has 13 amino acids. Trimming removed 4 bases from V and 3 bases from J, with 9 bases in between. In germline, CDR1 is MGHDK, CDR2 SYGVNS. The CDR3 bases are TGTGCCAGCAGTGCGGGGGGTTACACTGAAGCTTTCTTT. The encoded protein is CASSAGGYTEAFF.

This clone counts as medium-sized. The rearrangement joins TRBV9 to TRBJ2-6, with D hard to call. The V end was cut by 0 bases, the J end by 1 base, with 14 bases between. Germline V gives CDR1 SGDLS, CDR2 YYNGEE. The CDR3 spans 18 residues. CDR3 coding DNA: TGTGCCAGCAGCGTAGGTTCAGGTTCTTTTTCTGGGGCCAACGTCCTGACTTTC. Protein: CASSVGSGSFSGANVLTF.

This clone rates as medium-sized (0.01 to 0.1%). The CDR3 spells CASSPFRGQETQYF. In DNA, the CDR3 is TGTGCCAGCAGTCCCTTCAGGGGACAAGAGACCCAGTACTTC. The V gene is TRBV11-3, the J gene TRBJ2-5, with D perhaps TRBD1 (6 bases). This CDR3 has 14 residues. Trimming removed 6 bases at V and 2 bases at J, with 13 bases between. Per the germline V gene, CDR1 is SGHNT and CDR2 is YENEEA.

J is TRBJ1-1 and V is TRBV6-8; tentative D call: TRBD1 (5 bases). The CDR3 loop spans 14 amino acids. The germline CDR1 and CDR2 sequences are MNHGY and SAAAGT. Trimming cost V 2 bases and J 2 bases, with 9 bases left between them. As DNA, the CDR3 is TGTGCCAGCAGTTACGGGGACGCCAACACTGAAGCTTTCTTT. It yields the protein CASSYGDANTEAFF.

The rearrangement links TRBV6-8 to TRBJ2-3, with 7 nucleotides matching TRBD1. Germline CDR1 reads MNHGY; CDR2 reads SAAAGT. Germline trimming cut 5 bases from V and 3 bases from J; bases unmatched to any gene: 14. This CDR3 region has 17 residues. CDR3 amino acids: CASSETYDRDRTDTQYF. In DNA form, the CDR3 reads TGTGCCAGCAGTGAGACCTACGACAGGGACCGAACAGATACGCAGTATTTT.